This T cell receptor beta chain is from a study of blood T cell repertoires in COVID-19. In the study overall: Samples of COVID-19 (acute and convalescent) were obtained from the United States, Italy and Spain. PBMCs, B-cell-depleted T cells, or T cells were the source of the cDNA or gDNA that made up the material.

As handled by the study authors: Using reference gene primer amplification, nucleated cell counts were estimated. Using immunoSEQ multiplex PCR, the repertoire was profiled, and TCRdb retains in-frame clones only, with some absent. V and J calls plus clone size are reproduced from that table; the DNA served to infer D and trimming. The sample lists roughly 20,000 clones, more than 85% occurring once. CDR3 length: 16 residues. Germline values: CDR1 MDHEN, CDR2 SYDVKM. V was pared by 1 base and J by 0 bases, with 10 bases between. The rearrangement uses TRBV28 and TRBJ2-1; possibly TRBD2 for D (6 bases). Material: peripheral blood. This TCR derives from a human donor in a cohort sampled during active COVID-19. The CDR3 sequence is CASSLSSVFSYNEQFF. CDR3 nucleotide sequence: TGTGCCAGCAGTTTATCTAGCGTCTTCTCCTACAATGAGCAGTTCTTC.